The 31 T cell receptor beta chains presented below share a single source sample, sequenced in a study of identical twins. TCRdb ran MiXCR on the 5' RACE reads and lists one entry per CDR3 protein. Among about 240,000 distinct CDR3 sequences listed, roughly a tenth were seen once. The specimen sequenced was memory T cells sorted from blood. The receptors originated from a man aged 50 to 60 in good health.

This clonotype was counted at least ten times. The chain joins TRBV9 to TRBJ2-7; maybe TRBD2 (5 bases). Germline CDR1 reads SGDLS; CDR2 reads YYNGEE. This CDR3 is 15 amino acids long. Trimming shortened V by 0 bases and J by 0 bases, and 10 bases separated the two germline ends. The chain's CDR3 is CASSVGLAGSYEQYF. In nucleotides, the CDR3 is TGTGCCAGCAGCGTAGGATTGGCGGGCTCCTACGAGCAGTACTTC.

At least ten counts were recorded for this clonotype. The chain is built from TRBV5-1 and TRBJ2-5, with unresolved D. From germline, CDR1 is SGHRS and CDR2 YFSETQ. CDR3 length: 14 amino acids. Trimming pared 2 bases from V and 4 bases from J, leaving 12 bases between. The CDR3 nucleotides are TGCGCCAGCAGCTTAGGCCGGAGTGGAGAGACCCAGTACTTC. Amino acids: CASSLGRSGETQYF.

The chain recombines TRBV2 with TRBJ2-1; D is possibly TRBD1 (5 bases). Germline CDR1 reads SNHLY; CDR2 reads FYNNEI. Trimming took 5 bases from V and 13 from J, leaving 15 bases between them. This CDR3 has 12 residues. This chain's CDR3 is CASSLDTSGQFF. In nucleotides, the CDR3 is TGTGCCAGCAGTTTGGACACCTCCGGCCAGTTCTTC.

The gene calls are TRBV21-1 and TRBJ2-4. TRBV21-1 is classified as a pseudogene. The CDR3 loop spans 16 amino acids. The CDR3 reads CASSKMGRIAKNIQYF. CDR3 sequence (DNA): TGTGCCAGCAGCAAGATGGGCAGAATAGCCAAAAACATTCAGTACTTC.

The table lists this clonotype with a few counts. CDR3 in amino acids: CASSSRGRGTEAFF. CDR3 bases: TGTGCCAGCAGTTCCAGGGGGCGCGGGACTGAAGCTTTCTTT. V usage is TRBV6-5 and J usage is TRBJ1-1, with TRBD1 identical over 8 bases. CDR3 size: 14 residues. Germline V CDR1 and CDR2: MNHEY, SVGAGI. The V and J ends lost 4 bases and 5 bases, in that order; junction bases with no gene match: 6.

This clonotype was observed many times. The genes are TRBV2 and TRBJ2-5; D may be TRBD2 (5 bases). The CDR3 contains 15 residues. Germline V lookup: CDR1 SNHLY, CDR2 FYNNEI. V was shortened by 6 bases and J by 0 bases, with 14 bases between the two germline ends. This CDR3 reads CASSQLGRDQETQYF. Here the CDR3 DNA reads TGTGCCAGCAGCCAACTAGGAAGGGACCAAGAGACCCAGTACTTC.

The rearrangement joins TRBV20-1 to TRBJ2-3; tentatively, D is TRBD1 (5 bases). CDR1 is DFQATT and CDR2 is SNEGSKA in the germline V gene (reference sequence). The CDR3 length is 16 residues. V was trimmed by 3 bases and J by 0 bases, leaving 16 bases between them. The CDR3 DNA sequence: TGCAGTGCTAGTAGACCCCAGGGATTTAGCACAGATACGCAGTATTTT. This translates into CSASRPQGFSTDTQYF.

As DNA, the CDR3 is TGTGCCAGCAAAAACGACACAGGTACCTACGAGCAGTACTTC. Residues: CASKNDTGTYEQYF. The chain employs TRBV27 and TRBJ2-7; the D gene is possibly TRBD1 (5 bases). The V and J ends lost 7 bases and 2 bases respectively, with 15 bases between them. Germline CDR1 is MNHEY and CDR2 is SMNVEV (reference sequence). The CDR3 loop spans 14 amino acids.

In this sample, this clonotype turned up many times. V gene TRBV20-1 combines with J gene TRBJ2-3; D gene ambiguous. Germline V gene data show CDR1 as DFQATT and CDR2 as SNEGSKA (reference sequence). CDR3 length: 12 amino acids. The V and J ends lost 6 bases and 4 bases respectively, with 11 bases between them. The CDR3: CSARLGSDTQYF. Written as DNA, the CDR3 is TGCAGTGCGCGTCTGGGGTCAGATACGCAGTATTTT.

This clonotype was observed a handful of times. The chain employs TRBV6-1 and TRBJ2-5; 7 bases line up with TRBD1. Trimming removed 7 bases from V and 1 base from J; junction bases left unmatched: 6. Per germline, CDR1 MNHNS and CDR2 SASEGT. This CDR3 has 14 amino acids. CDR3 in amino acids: CASTAGDSQETQYF. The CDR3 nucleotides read TGTGCCAGCACGGCCGGGGACAGCCAAGAGACCCAGTACTTC.

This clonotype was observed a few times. The CDR3 sequence: CSATRTSGGGEQFF. In DNA form, the CDR3 reads TGCAGTGCTACTCGGACTAGCGGAGGTGGTGAGCAGTTCTTC. The chain recombines TRBV20-1 with TRBJ2-1; TRBD2 matches at 10 bases. The length of the CDR3 is 14 residues. CDR1 is DFQATT, CDR2 SNEGSKA, per germline (reference sequence). J lost 9 bases, V lost 4 bases, and 9 bases had no gene match.

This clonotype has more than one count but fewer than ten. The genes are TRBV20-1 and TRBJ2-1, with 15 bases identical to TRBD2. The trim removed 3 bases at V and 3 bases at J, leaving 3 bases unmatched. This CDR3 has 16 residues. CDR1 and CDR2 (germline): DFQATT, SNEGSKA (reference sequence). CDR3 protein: CSASGLAGGGYNEQFF. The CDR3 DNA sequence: TGCAGTGCTAGCGGACTAGCGGGAGGGGGCTACAATGAGCAGTTCTTC.

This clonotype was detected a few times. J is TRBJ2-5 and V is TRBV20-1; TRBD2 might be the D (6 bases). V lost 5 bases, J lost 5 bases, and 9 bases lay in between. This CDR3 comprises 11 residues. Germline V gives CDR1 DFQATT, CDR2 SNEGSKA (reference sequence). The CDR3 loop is CSAPREETQYF. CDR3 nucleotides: TGCAGTGCTCCCCGGGAGGAGACCCAGTACTTC.

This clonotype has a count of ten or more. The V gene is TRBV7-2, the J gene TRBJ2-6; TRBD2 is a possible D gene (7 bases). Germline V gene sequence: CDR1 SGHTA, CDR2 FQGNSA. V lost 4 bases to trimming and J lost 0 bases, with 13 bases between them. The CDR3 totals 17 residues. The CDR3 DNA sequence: TGTGCCAGCAGCTCTCGCGGGGGCCCCTCTGGGGCCAACGTCCTGACTTTC. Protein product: CASSSRGGPSGANVLTF. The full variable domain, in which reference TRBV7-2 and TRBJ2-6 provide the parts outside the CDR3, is GAGVSQSPSNKVTEKGKDVELRCDPISGHTALYWYRQSLGQGLEFLIYFQGNSAPDKSGLPSDRFSAERTGGSVSTLTIQRTQQEDSAVYLCASSSRGGPSGANVLTFGAGSRLTVL.

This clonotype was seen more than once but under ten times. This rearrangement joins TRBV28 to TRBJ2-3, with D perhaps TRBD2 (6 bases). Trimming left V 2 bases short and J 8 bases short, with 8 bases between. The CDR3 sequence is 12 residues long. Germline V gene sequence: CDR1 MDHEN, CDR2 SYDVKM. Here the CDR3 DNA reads TGTGCCAGCAGTTTACAGACTAGTACGCAGTATTTT. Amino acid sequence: CASSLQTSTQYF.

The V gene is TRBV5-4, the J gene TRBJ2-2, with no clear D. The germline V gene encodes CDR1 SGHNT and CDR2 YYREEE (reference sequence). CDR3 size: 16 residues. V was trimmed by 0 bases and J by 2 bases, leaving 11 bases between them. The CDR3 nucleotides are TGTGCCAGCAGCTTGGCCAAAGGGATAAACACCGGGGAGCTGTTTTTT. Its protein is CASSLAKGINTGELFF.

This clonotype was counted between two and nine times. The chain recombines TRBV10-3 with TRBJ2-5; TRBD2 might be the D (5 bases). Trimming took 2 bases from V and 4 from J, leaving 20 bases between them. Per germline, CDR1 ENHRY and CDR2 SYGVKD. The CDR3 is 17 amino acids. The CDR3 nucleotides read TGTGCCATCAGTGAGCCCGGGATCAGCGATTGGTCAGAGACCCAGTACTTC. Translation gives CAISEPGISDWSETQYF.

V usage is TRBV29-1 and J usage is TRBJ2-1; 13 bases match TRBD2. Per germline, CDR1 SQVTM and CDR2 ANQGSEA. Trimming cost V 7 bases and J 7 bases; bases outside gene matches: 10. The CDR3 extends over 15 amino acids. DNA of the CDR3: TGCAGCGGAACTAGCGGGAGGGCCGTATCGAATGAGCAGTTCTTC. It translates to CSGTSGRAVSNEQFF.

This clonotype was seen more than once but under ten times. The CDR3 DNA reads TGTGCCAGCAGCGAACATGGATCCCTGAACTATGGCTACACCTTC. It is translated as CASSEHGSLNYGYTF. V gene TRBV7-2 combines with J gene TRBJ1-2, with unresolved D. The CDR3 loop spans 15 amino acids. The germline gives CDR1 SGHTA, CDR2 FQGNSA. V was pared by 5 bases and J by 2 bases, with 15 bases between.

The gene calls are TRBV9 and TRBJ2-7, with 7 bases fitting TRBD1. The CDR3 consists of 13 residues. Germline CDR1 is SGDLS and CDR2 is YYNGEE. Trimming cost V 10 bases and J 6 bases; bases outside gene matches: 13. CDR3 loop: CAGSRDSWSEQYF. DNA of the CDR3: TGTGCCGGCTCCCGGGACAGTTGGTCCGAGCAGTACTTC.

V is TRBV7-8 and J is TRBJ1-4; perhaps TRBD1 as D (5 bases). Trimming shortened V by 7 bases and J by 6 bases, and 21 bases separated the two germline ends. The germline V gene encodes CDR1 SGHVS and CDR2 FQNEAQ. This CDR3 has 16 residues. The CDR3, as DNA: TGTGCCAGCACCTATACTCCGGGGGGTAGGCATGAAAAACTGTTTTTT. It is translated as CASTYTPGGRHEKLFF. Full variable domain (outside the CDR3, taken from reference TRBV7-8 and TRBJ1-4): GAGVSQSPRYKVAKRGQDVALRCDPISGHVSLFWYQQALGQGPEFLTYFQNEAQLDKSGLPSDRFFAERPEGSVSTLKIQRTQQEDSAVYLCASTYTPGGRHEKLFFGSGTQLSVL.

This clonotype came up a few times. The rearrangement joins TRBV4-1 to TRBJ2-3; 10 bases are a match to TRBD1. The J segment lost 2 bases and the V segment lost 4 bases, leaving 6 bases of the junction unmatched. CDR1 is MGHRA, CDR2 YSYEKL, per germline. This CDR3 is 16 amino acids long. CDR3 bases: TGCGCCAGCAGCCGGAGGGGGACAGGGGTCACAGATACGCAGTATTTT. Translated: CASSRRGTGVTDTQYF.

The CDR3 DNA is TGTGCCAGCAGAGCGACTAGCGGGAGGGCCAGATACGAGCAGTACTTC. Its translation: CASRATSGRARYEQYF. This sequence joins TRBV6-2 or TRBV6-3 and TRBJ2-7; 14 bases are shared with TRBD2. J was trimmed by 4 bases and V by 6 bases; bases with no gene match: 8. CDR1 is MNHEY, CDR2 SVGEGT, per germline. This CDR3 spans 16 amino acids.

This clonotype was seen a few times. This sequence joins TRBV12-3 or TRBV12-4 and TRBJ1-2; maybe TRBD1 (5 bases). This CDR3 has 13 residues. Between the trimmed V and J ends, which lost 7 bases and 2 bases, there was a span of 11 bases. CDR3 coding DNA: TGTGCCAGCAATCGGGGACCGAACTATGGCTACACCTTC. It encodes CASNRGPNYGYTF.

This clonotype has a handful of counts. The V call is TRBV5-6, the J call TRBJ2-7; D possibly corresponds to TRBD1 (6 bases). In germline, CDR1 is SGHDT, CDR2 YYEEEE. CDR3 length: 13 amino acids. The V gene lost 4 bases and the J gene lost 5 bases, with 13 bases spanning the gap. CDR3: CASSVGTSDEQYF. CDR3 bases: TGTGCCAGCAGCGTCGGGACAAGTGACGAGCAGTACTTC. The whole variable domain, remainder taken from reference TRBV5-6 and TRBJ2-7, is DAGVTQSPTHLIKTRGQQVTLRCSPKSGHDTVSWYQQALGQGPQFIFQYYEEEERQRGNFPDRFSGHQFPNYSSELNVNALLLGDSALYLCASSVGTSDEQYFGPGTRLTVT.

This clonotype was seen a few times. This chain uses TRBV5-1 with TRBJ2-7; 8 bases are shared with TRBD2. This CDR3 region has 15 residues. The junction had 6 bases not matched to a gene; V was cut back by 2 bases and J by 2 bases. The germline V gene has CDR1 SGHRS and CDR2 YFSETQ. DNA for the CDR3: TGCGCCAGCAGCTTTGACGGGACTAGAACCTACGAGCAGTACTTC. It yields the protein CASSFDGTRTYEQYF.

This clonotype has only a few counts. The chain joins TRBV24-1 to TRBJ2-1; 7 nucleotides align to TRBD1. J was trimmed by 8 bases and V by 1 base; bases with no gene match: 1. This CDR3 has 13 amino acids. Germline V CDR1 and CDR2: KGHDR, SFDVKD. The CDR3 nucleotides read TGTGCCACCAGTGATTTAGGGGGCGATGAGCAGTTCTTC. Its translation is CATSDLGGDEQFF.

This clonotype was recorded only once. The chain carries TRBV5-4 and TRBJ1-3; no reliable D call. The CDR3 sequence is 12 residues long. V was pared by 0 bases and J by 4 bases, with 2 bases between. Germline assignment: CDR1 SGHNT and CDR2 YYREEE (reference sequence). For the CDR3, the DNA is TGTGCCAGCAGCTTGGCCGGAAACACCATATATTTT. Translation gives CASSLAGNTIYF.

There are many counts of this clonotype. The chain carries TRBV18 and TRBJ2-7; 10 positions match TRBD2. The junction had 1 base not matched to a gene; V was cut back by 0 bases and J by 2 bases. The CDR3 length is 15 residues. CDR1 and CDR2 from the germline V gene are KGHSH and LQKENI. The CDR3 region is CASSPPSGRAYEQYF. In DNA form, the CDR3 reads TGTGCCAGCTCACCACCGAGCGGGAGGGCCTACGAGCAGTACTTC.

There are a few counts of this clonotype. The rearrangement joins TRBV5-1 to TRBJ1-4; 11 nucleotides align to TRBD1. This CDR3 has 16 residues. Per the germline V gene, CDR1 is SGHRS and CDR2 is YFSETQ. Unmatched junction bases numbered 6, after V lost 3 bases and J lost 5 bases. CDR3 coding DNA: TGCGCCAGCAGCTGGGGGACAGGGGGGGACAATGAAAAACTGTTTTTT. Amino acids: CASSWGTGGDNEKLFF.

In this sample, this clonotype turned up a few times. CDR3: CASSADQLDSRVYTDTQYF. In nucleotides, the CDR3 is TGCGCCAGCAGTGCAGATCAACTGGACAGCAGAGTATACACAGATACGCAGTATTTT. This chain links TRBV10-1 with TRBJ2-3, with a weak D call TRBD1 (6 bases). CDR3 length equals 19 residues. Trimming removed 4 bases at V and 2 bases at J, with 25 bases between. Per the germline V gene, CDR1 is WNHNN and CDR2 is SYGVQD (reference sequence).